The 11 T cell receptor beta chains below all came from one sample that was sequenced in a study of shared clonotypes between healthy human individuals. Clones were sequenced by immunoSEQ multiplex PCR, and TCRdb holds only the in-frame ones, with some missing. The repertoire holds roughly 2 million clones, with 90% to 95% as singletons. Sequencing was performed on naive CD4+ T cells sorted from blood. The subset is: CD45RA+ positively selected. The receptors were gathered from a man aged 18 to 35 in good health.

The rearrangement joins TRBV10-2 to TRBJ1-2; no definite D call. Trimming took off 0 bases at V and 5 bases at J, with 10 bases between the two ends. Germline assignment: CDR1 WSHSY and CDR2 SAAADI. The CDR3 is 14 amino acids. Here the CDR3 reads CASSESTWTYGYTF. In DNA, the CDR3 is TGCGCCAGCAGTGAGTCGACCTGGACTTATGGCTACACCTTC.

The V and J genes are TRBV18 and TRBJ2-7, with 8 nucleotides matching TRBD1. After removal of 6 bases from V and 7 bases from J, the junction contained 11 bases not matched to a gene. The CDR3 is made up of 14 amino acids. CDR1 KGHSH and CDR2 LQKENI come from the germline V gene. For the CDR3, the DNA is TGTGCCAGCTCCATAAACGGACAGGGTTGGGAGCAGTACTTC. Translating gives CASSINGQGWEQYF.

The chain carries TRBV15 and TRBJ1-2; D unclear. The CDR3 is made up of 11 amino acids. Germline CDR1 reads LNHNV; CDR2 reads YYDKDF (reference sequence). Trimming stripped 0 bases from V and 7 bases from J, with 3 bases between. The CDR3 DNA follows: TGTGCCACCAGCAGAGAGTCTGGCTACACCTTC. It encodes CATSRESGYTF. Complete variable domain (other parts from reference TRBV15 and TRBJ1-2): DAMVIQNPRYQVTQFGKPVTLSCSQTLNHNVMYWYQQKSSQAPKLLFHYYDKDFNNEADTPDNFQSRRPNTSFCFLDIRSPGLGDTAMYLCATSRESGYTFGSGTRLTVV.

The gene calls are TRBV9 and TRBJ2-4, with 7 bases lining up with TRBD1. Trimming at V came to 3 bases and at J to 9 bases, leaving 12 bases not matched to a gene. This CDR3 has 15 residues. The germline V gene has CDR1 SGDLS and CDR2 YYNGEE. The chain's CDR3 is CASSGGQPKITIQYF. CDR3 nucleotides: TGTGCCAGCAGCGGGGGACAGCCAAAAATCACCATTCAGTACTTC.

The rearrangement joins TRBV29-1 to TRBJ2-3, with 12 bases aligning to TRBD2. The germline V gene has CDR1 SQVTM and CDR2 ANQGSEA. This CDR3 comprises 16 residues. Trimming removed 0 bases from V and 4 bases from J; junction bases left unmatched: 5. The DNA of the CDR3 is TGCAGCGTTGAAGATATGCTAGCGGGGGGGTCAGATACGCAGTATTTT. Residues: CSVEDMLAGGSDTQYF.

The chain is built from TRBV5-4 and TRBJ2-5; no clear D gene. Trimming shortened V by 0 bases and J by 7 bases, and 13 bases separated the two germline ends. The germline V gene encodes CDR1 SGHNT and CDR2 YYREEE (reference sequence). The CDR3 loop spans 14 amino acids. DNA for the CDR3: TGTGCCAGCAGCTTGGATCGTTGGAGTTGGACCCAGTACTTC. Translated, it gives CASSLDRWSWTQYF.

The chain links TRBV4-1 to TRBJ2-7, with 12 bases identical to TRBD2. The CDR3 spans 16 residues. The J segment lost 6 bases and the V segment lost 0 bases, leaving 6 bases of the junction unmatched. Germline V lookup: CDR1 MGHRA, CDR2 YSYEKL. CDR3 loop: CASSQEATSGRREQYF. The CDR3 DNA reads TGCGCCAGCAGCCAAGAGGCGACTAGCGGGAGACGCGAGCAGTACTTC.

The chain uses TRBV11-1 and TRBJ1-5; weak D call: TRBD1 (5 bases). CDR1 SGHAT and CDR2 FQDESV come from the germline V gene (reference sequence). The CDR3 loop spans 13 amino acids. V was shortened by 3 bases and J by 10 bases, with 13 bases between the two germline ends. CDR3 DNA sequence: TGTGCCAGCAGCTTGTGGCCGGGGGATCCCCAGCATTTT. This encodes CASSLWPGDPQHF.

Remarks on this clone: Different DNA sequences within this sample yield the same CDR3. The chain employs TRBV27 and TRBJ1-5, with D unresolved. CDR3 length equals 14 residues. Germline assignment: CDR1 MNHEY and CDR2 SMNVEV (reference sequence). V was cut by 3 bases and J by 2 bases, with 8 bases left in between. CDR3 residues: CASSFRAGNQPQHF. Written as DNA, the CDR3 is TGTGCCAGCAGTTTTCGGGCAGGCAATCAGCCCCAGCATTTT.

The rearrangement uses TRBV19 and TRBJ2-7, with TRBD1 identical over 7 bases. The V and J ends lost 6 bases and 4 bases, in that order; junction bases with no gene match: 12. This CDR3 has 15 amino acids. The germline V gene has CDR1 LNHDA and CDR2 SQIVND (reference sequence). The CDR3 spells CASSPGAGGGYEQYF. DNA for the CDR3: TGTGCCAGTAGCCCTGGGGCAGGGGGTGGTTACGAGCAGTACTTC.

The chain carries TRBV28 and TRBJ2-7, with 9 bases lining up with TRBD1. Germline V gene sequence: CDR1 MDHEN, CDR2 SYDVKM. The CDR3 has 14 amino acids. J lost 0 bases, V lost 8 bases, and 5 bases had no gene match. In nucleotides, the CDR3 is TGTGCCAGCGGAACAGGGGGCGTCTCCTACGAGCAGTACTTC. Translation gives CASGTGGVSYEQYF.